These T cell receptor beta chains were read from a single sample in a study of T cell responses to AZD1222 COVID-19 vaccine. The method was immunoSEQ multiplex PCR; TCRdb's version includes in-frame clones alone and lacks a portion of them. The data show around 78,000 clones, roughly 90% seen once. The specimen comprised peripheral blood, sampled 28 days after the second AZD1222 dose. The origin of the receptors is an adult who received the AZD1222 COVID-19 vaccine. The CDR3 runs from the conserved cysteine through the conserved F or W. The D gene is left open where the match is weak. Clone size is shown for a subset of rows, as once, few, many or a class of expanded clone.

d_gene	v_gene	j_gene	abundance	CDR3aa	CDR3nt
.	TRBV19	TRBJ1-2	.	CASSMAGTTNYGYTF	TGTGCCAGTAGTATGGCAGGGACGACTAACTATGGCTACACCTTC
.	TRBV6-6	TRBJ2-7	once	CASSYLGQNSYEQYF	TGTGCCAGCAGTTACTTGGGTCAGAACTCCTACGAGCAGTACTTC
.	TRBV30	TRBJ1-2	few	CAWSRPSYPPDGYTF	TGTGCCTGGAGTAGGCCTTCCTATCCCCCGGATGGCTACACCTTC
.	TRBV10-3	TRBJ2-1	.	CASRRTETYNEQFF	TGTGCCTCCCGTCGGACAGAGACTTACAATGAGCAGTTCTTC
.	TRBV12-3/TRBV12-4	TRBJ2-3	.	CASSLQVTDTQYF	TGTGCCAGCAGTTTACAGGTCACAGATACGCAGTATTTT
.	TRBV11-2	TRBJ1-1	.	CASSPSGMNTEAFF	TGTGCCAGCAGCCCATCGGGGATGAACACTGAAGCTTTCTTT
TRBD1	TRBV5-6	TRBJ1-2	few	CASSLRGLNYGYTF	TGTGCCAGCAGCTTAAGGGGGCTTAACTATGGCTACACCTTC
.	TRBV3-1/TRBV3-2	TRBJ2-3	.	CASSQEATDTQYF	TGTGCCAGCAGCCAAGAGGCCACAGATACGCAGTATTTT
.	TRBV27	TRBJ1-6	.	CASSLMGDTVSPLHF	TGTGCCAGCAGTTTAATGGGGGATACAGTTTCGCCCCTCCACTTT
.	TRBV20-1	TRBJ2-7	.	CSARDWYEQYF	TGCAGTGCTAGAGATTGGTACGAGCAGTACTTC
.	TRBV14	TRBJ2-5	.	CASSHTGGRRETQYF	TGTGCCAGCAGCCACACCGGAGGACGACGGGAGACCCAGTACTTC
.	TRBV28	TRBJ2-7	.	CASSLATLSYEQYF	TGTGCCAGCAGTTTGGCGACCCTCTCCTACGAGCAGTACTTC
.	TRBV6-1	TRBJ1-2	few	CASSEATGLVGYGYTF	TGTGCCAGCAGTGAAGCTACAGGGCTGGTAGGCTATGGCTACACCTTC
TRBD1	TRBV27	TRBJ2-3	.	CASSAYRGTDTQYF	TGTGCCAGCAGTGCCTACAGGGGGACAGATACGCAGTATTTT
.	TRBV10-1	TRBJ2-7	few	CASIREGEWYEQYF	TGCGCCAGCATCCGAGAGGGGGAATGGTACGAGCAGTACTTC
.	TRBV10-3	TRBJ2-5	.	CAISRAGAVGQETQYF	TGTGCCATCAGTAGGGCAGGGGCGGTAGGTCAAGAGACCCAGTACTTC
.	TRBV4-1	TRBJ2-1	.	CASSQQTVNNEQFF	TGCGCCAGCAGCCAACAGACGGTTAACAATGAGCAGTTCTTC
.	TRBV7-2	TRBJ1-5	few	CASSLVGNSNQPQHF	TGTGCCAGCAGCTTAGTAGGTAACAGCAATCAGCCCCAGCATTTT
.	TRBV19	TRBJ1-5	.	CASSLGTSFNQPQHF	TGTGCCAGTAGTCTTGGGACATCTTTCAATCAGCCCCAGCATTTT
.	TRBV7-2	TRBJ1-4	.	CASRRTGEQLFF	TGTGCCAGCAGAAGGACCGGTGAACAACTGTTTTTT
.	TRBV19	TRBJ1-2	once	CASSIVNRVGYGYTF	TGTGCCAGTAGTATAGTCAACAGGGTTGGATATGGCTACACCTTC
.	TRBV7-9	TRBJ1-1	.	CASSLSRRTEAFF	TGTGCCAGCAGCTTATCAAGAAGGACTGAAGCTTTCTTT
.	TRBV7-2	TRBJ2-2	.	CASSLRFTGELFF	TGTGCCAGCAGCCTCAGGTTCACCGGGGAGCTGTTTTTT
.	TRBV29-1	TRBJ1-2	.	CSVARDLGYGYTF	TGCAGCGTTGCAAGGGACCTGGGGTATGGCTACACCTTC
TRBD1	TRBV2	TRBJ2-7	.	CASSEQDRVTYEQYF	TGTGCCAGCAGTGAACAGGACAGGGTGACCTACGAGCAGTACTTC
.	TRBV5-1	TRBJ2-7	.	CASSPFRDGGNEQYF	TGCGCCAGCAGCCCCTTCCGGGACGGAGGCAACGAGCAGTACTTC
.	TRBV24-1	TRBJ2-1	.	CATNRKGSEQFF	TGTGCCACCAACAGAAAGGGGAGTGAGCAGTTCTTC
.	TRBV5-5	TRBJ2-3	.	CASSLQGREGDTQYF	TGTGCCAGCAGCTTGCAGGGGCGCGAGGGAGATACGCAGTATTTT
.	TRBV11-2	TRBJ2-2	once	CASSLVRGAGELFF	TGTGCCAGCAGCTTAGTAAGGGGTGCCGGGGAGCTGTTTTTT
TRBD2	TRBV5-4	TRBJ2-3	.	CASSLAREGHTQYF	TGTGCCAGCAGCTTGGCCAGGGAGGGACATACGCAGTATTTT
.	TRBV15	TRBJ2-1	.	CATGRPSQDNEQFF	TGTGCCACCGGTAGACCGAGCCAGGACAATGAGCAGTTCTTC
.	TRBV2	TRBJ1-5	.	CASTEYSRGNQPQHF	TGTGCCAGCACCGAATACAGCCGGGGCAATCAGCCCCAGCATTTT
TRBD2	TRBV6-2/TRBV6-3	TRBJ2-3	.	CASSHRDYKADTQYF	TGTGCCAGCAGTCACCGGGACTACAAAGCAGATACGCAGTATTTT
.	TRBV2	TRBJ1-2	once	CASSHQELAREDYGYTF	TGTGCCAGCAGTCATCAAGAGCTTGCCAGGGAGGACTATGGCTACACCTTC
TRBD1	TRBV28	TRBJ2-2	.	CASTPDRGYTGELFF	TGTGCCAGCACCCCGGACAGGGGCTACACCGGGGAGCTGTTTTTT
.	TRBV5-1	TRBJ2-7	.	CASSLPLGGGSTYEQYF	TGCGCCAGCAGCTTACCCCTCGGAGGGGGGAGCACCTACGAGCAGTACTTC
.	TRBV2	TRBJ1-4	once	CASSGTGKTTNEKLFF	TGTGCCAGCAGTGGAACAGGGAAAACAACTAATGAAAAACTGTTTTTT
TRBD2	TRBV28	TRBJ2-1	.	CASSSPSGGGDEQFF	TGTGCCAGCAGTTCACCGAGCGGGGGGGGCGATGAGCAGTTCTTC
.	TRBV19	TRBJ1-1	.	CASSFSGVNTEAFF	TGTGCCAGTAGTTTCTCAGGGGTGAACACTGAAGCTTTCTTT
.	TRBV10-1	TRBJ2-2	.	CASVVSRPTGELFF	TGCGCCAGCGTCGTTAGCAGGCCCACCGGGGAGCTGTTTTTT
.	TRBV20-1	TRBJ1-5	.	CSAMDQPQHF	TGCAGTGCTATGGATCAGCCCCAGCATTTT
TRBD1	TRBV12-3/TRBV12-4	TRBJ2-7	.	CASRKTGANEQYF	TGTGCCAGCAGGAAAACAGGGGCTAACGAGCAGTACTTC
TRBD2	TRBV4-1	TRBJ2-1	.	CASSLSERGGNEQFF	TGCGCCAGCAGCCTAAGCGAGCGGGGGGGCAATGAGCAGTTCTTC
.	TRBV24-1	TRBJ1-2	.	CATSDSGIYGYTF	TGTGCCACCAGTGATTCCGGGATCTACGGCTACACCTTC
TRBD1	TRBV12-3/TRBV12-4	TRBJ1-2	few	CASRRGPGGYTF	TGTGCCAGCAGGAGGGGGCCGGGTGGCTACACCTTC
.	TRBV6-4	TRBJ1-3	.	CASPRADHSSGNTIYF	TGTGCCAGCCCTCGGGCAGATCATTCGTCTGGAAACACCATATATTTT
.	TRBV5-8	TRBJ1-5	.	CASSLGTDQPQHF	TGTGCCAGCAGCTTGGGAACCGATCAGCCCCAGCATTTT
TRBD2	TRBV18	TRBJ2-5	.	CASSPLAGEIGETQYF	TGTGCCAGCTCACCCTTAGCGGGGGAGATAGGAGAGACCCAGTACTTC
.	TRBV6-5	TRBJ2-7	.	CATQGSPSYEQYF	TGTGCCACCCAGGGGTCTCCCTCTTACGAGCAGTACTTC